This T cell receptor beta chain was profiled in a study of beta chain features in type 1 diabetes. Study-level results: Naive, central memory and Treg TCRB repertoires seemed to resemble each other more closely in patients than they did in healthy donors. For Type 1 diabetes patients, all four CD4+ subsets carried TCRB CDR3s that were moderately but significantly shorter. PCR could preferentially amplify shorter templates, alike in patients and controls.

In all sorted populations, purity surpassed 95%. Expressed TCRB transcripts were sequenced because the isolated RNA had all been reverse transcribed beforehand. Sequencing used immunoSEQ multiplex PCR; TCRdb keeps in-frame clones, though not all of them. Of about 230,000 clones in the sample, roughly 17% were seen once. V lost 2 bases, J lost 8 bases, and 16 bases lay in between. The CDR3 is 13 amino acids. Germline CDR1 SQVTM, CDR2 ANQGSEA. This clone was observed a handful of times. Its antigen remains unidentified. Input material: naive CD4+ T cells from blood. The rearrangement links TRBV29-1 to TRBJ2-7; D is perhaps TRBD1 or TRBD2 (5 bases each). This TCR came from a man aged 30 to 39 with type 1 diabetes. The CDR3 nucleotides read TGCAGCGTTGAAAAAGGGACGGATATCAAGCAGTACTTC. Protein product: CSVEKGTDIKQYF.